The clone carrying this T cell receptor (beta chain) appeared many times. The target antigen is unknown. Subjects aged 18 to 65 presented with newly diagnosed hyperthyroidism of less than 2 months' duration. These data originate in a study of T cells in Graves' hyperthyroidism and ophthalmopathy. Study results and limitations: Most clonotypes expanded in thyroid above 0.001 were likewise present in blood.

Authors of the study amplified TCR beta CDR3 regions from RNA transcripts. Researchers ran a first-round RT-PCR on the TCR CDR3 using the HTBI primer set. TCRdb fed the multiplex PCR reads into MiXCR, producing one record per CDR3 protein. The data show about 710,000 distinct CDR3 sequences, 16% seen once. The receptor was derived from a man aged 18 to 29 with Graves' hyperthyroidism. The specimen was blood.

CDR3 sequence reads: CASSLEAGFTYNEQFF. The CDR3 DNA follows: TGTGCCAGCAGCTTAGAGGCGGGCTTCACCTACAATGAGCAGTTCTTC. J is TRBJ2-1 and V is TRBV11-2; possible D gene TRBD2, 5 bases. This CDR3 comprises 16 residues. Germline CDR1 SGHAT, CDR2 FQNNGV. Trimming removed 0 bases from V and 2 bases from J, with 11 bases in between. Together with reference TRBV11-2 and TRBJ2-1, the CDR3 gives the full variable domain: EAGVAQSPRYKIIEKRQSVAFWCNPISGHATLYWYQQILGQGPKLLIQFQNNGVVDDSQLPKDRFSAERLKGVDSTLKIQPAKLEDSAVYLCASSLEAGFTYNEQFFGPGTRLTVL.